This TCR beta chain was identified during a study of early T cells in non-severe SARS-CoV-2 infection. J gave up 0 bases and V 6 bases, and 4 bases lay outside the gene matches. CDR1 is MNHEY, CDR2 SMNVEV, per germline (reference sequence). This CDR3 spans 15 amino acids. TCRdb independently ran MiXCR on the 5' RACE reads; one entry per CDR3 protein. The profile shows about 50,000 distinct CDR3 sequences, about 6.3% of them singletons. The rearrangement uses TRBV27 and TRBJ2-2, with 7 bases aligning to TRBD1. The source is an adult who was a healthcare worker with PCR-confirmed SARS-CoV-2 infection or an uninfected control (not recorded which). The material sequenced was whole blood, taken at baseline. The chain's CDR3 is CASSLTGTNTGELFF. The DNA of the CDR3 is TGTGCCAGCAGCCTGACAGGGACGAACACCGGGGAGCTGTTTTTT.